This T cell receptor (beta chain) is from a study (dated by TCRdb to the mid-2010s). As for the study more broadly: Whether tumor-infiltrating Tregs in breast cancer are recruited from blood Tregs or converted in situ from other CD4+ T cell subsets was tested.

Full-length TCR variable regions were amplified by 5' RACE PCR with constant-region reverse primers, followed by semi-nested PCR with Nested Universal Primer A. The ReliaPrep RNA Cell Miniprep System was used to extract total RNA, which was then reverse transcribed into 5'RACE-ready cDNA with the SMARTer RACE 5'/3' Kit. Full-length TCR alpha and beta libraries were barcoded with multiplex adaptors and sequenced on an Illumina MiSeq. The authors processed their data as follows. For each of nine subset-tissue groups, sequencing data from the five patients were combined, and the groups were compared by unsupervised clustering of TCR gene usage. The Morisita-Horn index was used to calculate repertoire similarity, with shared sequences weighted according to their contribution to each repertoire. TCRdb passed the public sequencing reads through fastp at Q25 and MiXCR, retaining productive beta sequences. Rows are unified per CDR3 protein, each entry keeping the most common DNA and genes. TCRdb, not the original authors, processed these V and J calls. A total of 40,000 to 55,000 distinct CDR3 sequences appear in this sample, about a fifth of them only once. About 4.5% of the sample is held by the ten biggest clonotypes.

Tregs were isolated as CD4+CD25+CD127-/low cells. Tregs, naive and memory CD4+ T cells from tumor, blood and ipsilateral draining lymph nodes of about five breast cancer patients underwent full-length TCR alpha and beta sequencing. Tumor tissue and lymph nodes obtained by ipsilateral axillary dissection were perfused with PBS, cut into small pieces and digested using collagenase I and hyaluronidase. Ficoll density gradient centrifugation was used to isolate mononuclear cells from lymph nodes or from 50 ml of peripheral blood. A purity exceeding 90% was confirmed by FACS for the sorted cell populations. This clonotype was seen a handful of times. Its recognized antigen is unknown. No base-level quality is on record; no much larger clone is a single base apart. The CDR3 has 14 amino acids, counting the end cysteine and phenylalanine. Only the CDR3 part of the read is kept: 42 bases, read in frame from the first base. Germline trimming amounts to 3 bases on V and 5 bases on J, with 6 as the count of junction bases outside the gene matches. For CDR1 and CDR2, the germline V gene lists MDHEN and SYDVKM.

The paper's findings and limits, for the study overall: In terms of TCR gene usage, tumor memory CD4+ T cells clustered together with blood and lymph node memory CD4+ cells, as well as with lymph node naive CD4+ cells. Tumor-infiltrating Treg TCR alpha and beta sequences overlapped most with tumor naive CD4+ T cells, then with blood naive CD4+ T cells. Validation in the larger cohort was restricted to a single TCR beta V-J rearrangement rather than whole repertoires.

The sequence is built from TRBV28 and TRBJ2-7; 8 central bases correspond to TRBD1. The source is a female donor with breast cancer. The sample taken for sequencing was Tregs sorted from a lymph node. The nucleotide sequence reads TGTGCCAGCAGTTTCTTACAGGGGGTCGACGAGCAGTACTTC. It translates to CASSFLQGVDEQYF.